Only one count was recorded for the clone carrying this T cell receptor (beta chain). What it recognizes is unknown. V lost 3 bases and J 2 bases, leaving 8 bases between the germline ends. Germline CDR1 LGHNA, CDR2 YNFKEQ. This CDR3 is built from 13 residues. This sample is drawn from a study of T cell repertoires in cytomegalovirus infection. Study-level background: Matching HLA type, along with CMV infection, was indicated by public TCR beta signatures.

One entry per CDR3 protein, called by TCRdb with MiXCR from the reads. The table has hundreds of thousands of distinct CDR3 sequences, roughly 36% seen once. Points from the study as a whole: Ex vivo, HLA-C-restricted CMV-specific TCR beta clonotypes prevailed over the rest of the response. Totalled public TCR beta family frequency picked out people who carried CMV plus the relevant HLA.

The sequenced sample was cultured PBMCs, obtained from culture after CMV antigen stimulation. The rearrangement uses TRBV4-2 and TRBJ2-7; possible D gene TRBD2, 5 bases. The clonotype originates from a human donor in good health (CMV status not recorded). Some clones in this sample may be carry-over from other donors' samples. The CDR3 nucleotides read TGTGCCAGCAGCCAGGAGGTCGCCTACGAGCAGTACTTC. This gives the protein CASSQEVAYEQYF.